A single TCR beta chain is shown here with its context. Its target antigen remains unknown. Base qualities are not provided; no much larger clone lies one nucleotide away. RNA was extracted using the RNeasy kit, and roughly 0.5 to 1 ug of the RNA was reverse transcribed with random hexamers. TCR beta CDR3 regions were amplified with the immunoSEQ multiplex PCR assay covering 54 Vbeta and 13 Jbeta segments. PCR amplification bias was corrected using a synthetic template baseline for primer optimization and computational correction. The authors' analysis ran thus. Only productive sequences were kept, with reads annotated to V, D and J genes according to IMGT and analyzed in immunoSEQ Analyzer. To calculate clonality, Shannon entropy was normalized by log2 of the number of productive unique sequences and then subtracted from one. For each patient and control, public and private clones were evaluated within the 100 most prevalent clones. A clone was defined as Susac-specific if it was absent from the healthy and MS cohorts, from some 1,100 published viral clones and from other ImmuneACCESS disease sequences. TCRdb reworked the public reads: Q25 trimming with fastp, MiXCR clone assembly, productive beta chains retained. Duplicate CDR3 protein sequences are folded into a single record with the most common DNA and genes. Clone size and V and J calls follow TCRdb, not the original study. The sample yields about 300,000 distinct CDR3 sequences; roughly 85% were counted once. Of the sample, roughly 0.21% falls within the top ten clones.

This sample was included in a study of CD8 T cells in Susac syndrome (dated by TCRdb to between 2019 and 2020). Regarding the complete study: Whether CD8+ T cell activation and differentiation in Susac syndrome was antigen driven was tested using repertoire sequencing. CD8+ T cell repertoire clonality was compared between about a dozen healthy donors, approximately 14 Susac syndrome patients and 15 or so multiple sclerosis patients.

Cut back by 6 bases and 0 bases, the V and J ends lie 8 bases apart. The germline V gene encodes CDR1 LNHDA and CDR2 SQIVND (reference sequence). The CDR3, from cysteine to phenylalanine, totals 13 residues. Only the CDR3 portion is preserved as DNA: 39 bases, with reading frame beginning at the first base. Broad study findings and their caveats: The number of individuals in the TCR sequencing and HLA analysis was acknowledged as relatively small.

Peripheral blood CD8+ and CD4+ T cells from healthy donors, Susac syndrome patients and multiple sclerosis patients were profiled by high-throughput TCR beta sequencing. Multiple sclerosis controls were treatment-naive patients with stable or active relapsing-remitting disease fulfilling revised McDonald criteria. Bulk CD8+ and CD4+ T cells were purified by magnetic negative isolation, while CD8+ TEMRA cells were enriched using FACS. Blood was drawn into EDTA tubes, processed within 24 hours, and PBMCs were isolated by density gradient centrifugation. PBMCs intended for TCR sequencing were frozen in liquid nitrogen and were later thawed in a 37 degrees C water bath. Purity of sorted or isolated CD4+, CD8+ and CD8+ TEMRA cells was at least 90%.

The specimen sequenced was CD8+ T cells from PBMCs. The sequence was obtained from a human donor with multiple sclerosis. This chain joins TRBV19 to TRBJ1-1; the D gene cannot be named for sure. The CDR3 loop reads CASSHTVNTEAFF. The DNA sequence reads TGTGCCAGTAGCCACACGGTGAACACTGAAGCTTTCTTT.